This passage covers 8 T cell receptor beta chains from one sample sequenced in a study of blood T cells in healthy people across ages. Then a second PCR, running about 6 to 11 cycles, was carried out with a sample-barcoded 5' primer and a J-beta primer mix. TCRdb ran MiXCR on the 5' RACE reads and lists one entry per CDR3 protein. The repertoire holds about 730,000 distinct CDR3 sequences, roughly two fifths seen once, with more than 20% in the top ten. The sequenced sample consisted of blood. The receptor source for this set is a woman between 55 and 75 years old in good health.

This clonotype was counted a single time. V and J are TRBV20-1 and TRBJ2-5; TRBD2 is a possible D gene (6 bases). This CDR3 has 14 amino acids. The V and J ends lost 6 bases and 2 bases respectively, with 16 bases between them. Germline V gene sequence: CDR1 DFQATT, CDR2 SNEGSKA (reference sequence). The CDR3: CSAPGWGTQETQYF. CDR3 in DNA: TGCAGTGCCCCGGGATGGGGGACTCAAGAGACCCAGTACTTC.

The rearrangement links TRBV28 to TRBJ2-3, with 8 nucleotides matching TRBD2. J lost 2 bases, V lost 4 bases, and 5 bases had no gene match. The germline V gene encodes CDR1 MDHEN and CDR2 SYDVKM. The CDR3 consists of 15 residues. This CDR3 reads CASSSGLAITDTQYF. The CDR3 nucleotides are TGTGCCAGCAGTTCTGGACTAGCTATCACAGATACGCAGTATTTT.

This rearrangement joins TRBV6-5 to TRBJ1-2, with D perhaps TRBD1 (5 bases). V was clipped by 4 bases and J by 2 bases, with 11 bases between them. Germline lookup yields CDR1 MNHEY and CDR2 SVGAGI. The CDR3 consists of 14 residues. The CDR3 spells CASSLSRTNYGYTF. The CDR3 DNA is TGTGCCAGCAGTTTGTCCAGGACAAACTATGGCTACACCTTC.

The chain combines TRBV10-3 with TRBJ2-5; 14 positions agree with TRBD2. The CDR3 extends over 16 amino acids. V trimming: 10 bases; J trimming: 5 bases; junction bases outside the gene matches: 12. Germline CDR1 and CDR2: ENHRY and SYGVKD. As DNA, the CDR3 is TGTGCCACCTCGGGGACTAGCGGGAGAGGGCTTGAGACCCAGTACTTC. Its translation is CATSGTSGRGLETQYF.

A few counts support this clonotype. This chain joins TRBV2 and TRBJ2-5; tentative D call: TRBD2 (5 bases). The germline gives CDR1 SNHLY, CDR2 FYNNEI. The CDR3 runs 15 residues. V dropped 5 bases and J dropped 5 bases, with 18 bases sitting between them. CDR3 amino acids: CASSIFREIRETQYF. In DNA form, the CDR3 reads TGTGCCAGCAGTATTTTCCGGGAAATTAGGGAGACCCAGTACTTC.

This clonotype was observed a handful of times. This chain joins TRBV6-2 or TRBV6-3 and TRBJ2-7; 8 nucleotides line up with TRBD2. The CDR3 sequence is 16 residues long. The V and J ends lost 2 bases and 3 bases, in that order; junction bases with no gene match: 9. The germline CDR1 and CDR2 sequences are MNHEY and SVGEGT. The CDR3 sequence: CASSYRSGTPIYEQYF. CDR3 sequence (DNA): TGTGCCAGCAGTTACCGTAGCGGGACACCGATCTACGAGCAGTACTTC.

The chain couples TRBV4-1 to TRBJ2-5; D not resolved. Germline CDR1 and CDR2: MGHRA and YSYEKL. The CDR3 runs 14 residues. Deletions cut 3 bases from V and 1 base from J, with 9 bases between. This CDR3 is CASSHGILQETQYF. CDR3 nucleotide sequence: TGCGCCAGCAGCCATGGGATCCTCCAAGAGACCCAGTACTTC.

The J gene is TRBJ1-5, the V gene TRBV27; D is uncertain. Germline CDR1 MNHEY, CDR2 SMNVEV (reference sequence). The CDR3 length is 13 residues. V lost 3 bases and J lost 5, with 8 bases in between. The CDR3 DNA follows: TGTGCCAGCAGTTTCGGATGGGATCAGCCCCAGCATTTT. Translation: CASSFGWDQPQHF.